This record concerns one TCR beta chain sequence. Its antigen remains unidentified. Base qualities are not recorded, but no much larger clone differs from it by a single base. The cohort consisted of 600 or so healthy bone marrow donors. Cohort members were all nominally healthy when sampled, although unrecorded immune exposures were likely present. The donor was CMV seronegative and belonged to the group of approximately 320 seronegative cohort members. A peripheral blood sample was provided by each donor, and peripheral blood mononuclear cells were used for TCR beta sequencing. Genomic DNA was extracted from the blood cell samples with the Qiagen DNeasy Blood Extraction Kit. The library was generated by the immunoSEQ multiplex PCR assay. A mixture of 60 forward primers for TCR Vbeta segments and 13 reverse primers for TCR Jbeta segments was used in the multiplex PCR. The CDR3 region of rearranged TCR beta genes was amplified from genomic DNA with a multiplex PCR assay. The Illumina HiSeq System was used to sequence the amplified TCR beta libraries as 87-base-pair reads. In the authors' own workflow: A later analysis counted some 74 million unique TCR beta chains across the 666 repertoires, and some 11 million of these chains were shared by at least two donors. Raw reads were error-corrected and collapsed into unique sequences with a nearest-neighbor algorithm that merged closely related sequences to remove PCR and sequencing errors. CDR3 sequences were aligned to IMGT reference sequences to assign V, D and J gene segments. For a sequence to be retained, a match of at least six nucleotides to both a V gene segment and a J gene segment was required. A rearrangement was called productive if the CDR3 had no stop codons and remained in frame with V and J, and every other rearrangement was called non-productive. CDR3 was defined according to IMGT convention as the region running from the second conserved V-encoded cysteine to the conserved J-encoded phenylalanine. In an earlier analysis of more than 550 of the donors, sequences lacking an unambiguous match to a single V gene segment were excluded. In an earlier analysis of 587 of the donors, a V segment was called functional when productive rearrangements were above 56.7%, and segregating when the standard deviation between donors exceeded 5%. To diagnose cytomegalovirus status from the catalog of TCR beta chain sequences, a statistical classification framework was built. A later analysis assigned V and J genes by comparing TCR nucleotide sequences with IMGT/GENE-DB human TR gene sequences. Using the TCRdist pipeline, a later analysis assigned CDR3 sequences along with most-parsimonious VDJ recombination scenarios. In a later analysis, each TCR beta chain was defined by its CDR3 amino acid sequence together with its V-gene family, and reads lacking a unique V-gene family were excluded. As a way to deal with suspected cross-contamination and a sequencing artifact, a later analysis dropped hundreds of nucleotide sequences that were highly shared and had low generation probability. A later analysis calculated a clonal expansion index for each public chain from normalized within-repertoire ranks of inferred template counts. A later analysis computed generation probabilities with a VDJ recombination model fitted to out-of-frame rearrangements, and checked the results against IGoR. In a later analysis, TCR-TCR, TCR-HLA and TCR-CMV co-occurrence was scored with hypergeometric tests, and a repertoire-size bias correction was applied to TCR pairs. In a later analysis, false discovery rates were estimated by permuting HLA or CMV assignments 20 times. In a later analysis, co-occurring TCRs were grouped with DBSCAN, and TCRdist sequence similarity was added when clustering was performed within HLA-allele-positive subsets. Repertoires with fewer than 30,000 or more than 120,000 public chains, plus five repertoires with anomalous nucleotide sharing, were excluded from co-occurrence clustering. TCRdb's version of the immuneACCESS table is confined to in-frame rearrangements and falls short of the full clone set. An unresolved V gene accounts for under half of the shortfall where checked; the remainder is of unknown origin. V and J calls and clone size follow that table, whereas D and trimming were derived from the DNA. The table for this sample lists approximately 100,000 clones; approximately 85% of them were counted only once. Of the sample, approximately 3.6% falls within the top ten clones.

Reading from cysteine to phenylalanine, the CDR3 counts 13 amino acids. Only CDR3 DNA is held: 39 bases, read in frame from base 1. The CDR1 and CDR2 encoded by the germline V gene are SGHRS and YFSETQ. Trimming takes 0 bases off V and 12 bases off J; junction bases not matched to a gene: 9. The data were obtained in a study of cytomegalovirus exposure and HLA in healthy donors (dated by TCRdb to 2016 to 2017). Some background on the complete study: An earlier analysis of some 500 of the donors reported about 290 Gb of sequence data and roughly 100 million unique TCR beta sequences from approximately 180 million T cells. An early release covering approximately 600 HLA-typed donors comprised around 300 gigabases of sequencing data and approximately 80 million unique TCR sequences. The genetic ancestry cluster associated with self-reported Caucasian donors included approximately 85% of the 398 genotyped donors. The study aimed to test whether cataloging public T cell receptors could reveal signatures of past pathogen exposure. Using immunosequencing, the study profiled T cell repertoires from 666 subjects and related those repertoires to cytomegalovirus serostatus. In addition to the first cohort of hundreds of subjects, a separate validation cohort of approximately 130 different subjects was used. To predict cytomegalovirus infection status, the study brought together high-throughput TCR immunosequencing, statistical association of individual TCRs with disease status, and machine learning. In a later analysis, previously published TCR beta repertoires from 666 donors were re-analyzed and high-resolution HLA genotyping was added so that TCR occurrence patterns could be studied. In the later analysis, no new phenotypic data were used to find candidate immune exposures; instead, reliance was placed on TCR beta sequences and their occurrence across donors. In an earlier analysis of around 540 of the donors, high-throughput TCR beta sequencing was used to judge whether each TCR beta V gene segment behaved as functional or pseudogenic. Donor age, sex, ethnicity and CMV serostatus were compiled together with the repertoire data. Genome-wide SNP genotypes for about 65% of the 666 donors were used in a later genetic analysis, which treated that subset as a discovery cohort. Every repertoire in the discovery cohort had been generated on one and the same sequencing platform. HLA typing included class I and class II loci at four-digit resolution. Typing coverage differed by locus: A, B, C, DRB1 and DQB1 were typed in roughly 629-640 donors, DQA1 in 500 to 550, DPA1 in 600 to 610, and DPB1 in 472. A handful of DR-DQ haplotypes were handled as single units for association and clustering because linkage in the cohort was strong. Among several hundred genotyped donors of the cohort, an average of around 220,000 unique TCR beta nucleotide sequences was sequenced per donor, of which 15% to 20% were non-productive. Paper-wide results and their limitations: About 15 rarely observed V segments, including chromosome 9 orphons, were excluded from the earlier analysis of some 590 of the donors because counts were too low. A later genetic analysis associated a missense DCLRE1C variant with V-gene and J-gene trimming of TCR beta chains, and an independent cohort replicated the association. Some IMGT-functional V segments, including TRBV6-2 and TRBV6-3, could not be distinguished by the 87-base-pair reads and were therefore excluded. Several of the top co-occurrence clusters appeared to be linked to parvovirus B19, influenza, CMV and Epstein-Barr virus, according to a later analysis. The only immune exposure information available for the cohort was CMV serostatus. Cytomegalovirus status was reported to be diagnosed by the classifier with high specificity and sensitivity in both the original and validation cohorts. Presence/absence analyses assumed roughly uniform sequencing depth across donors, an assumption that may not hold. A group of highly shared sequence variants was considered likely to be a technical artifact of the sequencing pipeline. The authors suggested that the approach could potentially be generalized to other disease states and immunological phenotypes. When HLA alleles, especially DR and DQ, strongly co-occurred, attributing TCR associations to individual alleles was difficult. According to a later analysis, TCR association rates differed among HLA loci, with DRB1 alleles showing the most associated TCRs and HLA-C alleles showing the fewest. Most TCR sequences were observed very rarely across donors, whereas some public TCRs were present in many individuals. In a later analysis, HLA-associated TCR beta chains showed more clonal expansion and lower generation probabilities than non-associated chains that were equally common. A later analysis associated 16,951 TCR beta sequences with specific HLA alleles at a false discovery rate of 0.05. Linkage disequilibrium might explain the correlated functional status among segregating V segments, but an unknown experimental factor could not be excluded. Because HLA typing was missing for some donors at each locus, association tests included only the typed subset. A few of the identified cytomegalovirus-associated TCR beta chains were confirmed in vitro to be specific for cytomegalovirus antigens. In a later genetic analysis, fewer N-insertions in productive TCRs were reported among donors in an Asian-associated ancestry cluster than the approximately 670-donor mean. In an earlier analysis of a few hundred of the donors, most TCR beta V segments were observed in productive rearrangements about 90% or about 30% of the time, broadly matching IMGT annotations. A further reported finding was that TCR beta sequences accurately predicted the HLA-A and HLA-B alleles for most subjects in the first cohort. A total of 164 TCR beta chains were listed by the study as associated with cytomegalovirus. The cohort was sequenced for TCR beta chains only, and without alpha or paired-chain data the features that could be detected were limited. According to a later analysis, most CMV-associated TCR beta chains appeared to be HLA-restricted, and the HLA associations seemed to be driven largely by CMV exposure.

This chain is built from TRBV5-1 and TRBJ2-7; TRBD1 matches 7 bases in the middle. The origin of this receptor is a man aged 25 to 40 in good health and CMV-seronegative. The specimen was PBMCs. The DNA reads TGCGCCAGCAGCTTGGCGGGGACAGAGACAAGGTACTTC. It is translated as CASSLAGTETRYF.